This T cell receptor (beta chain) was profiled in a study of blood T cell repertoires in COVID-19. In the study overall: COVID-19 samples, acute and convalescent, were from the United States, Italy and Spain.

Germline-derived CDR1 and CDR2 are MNHEY and SMNVEV (reference sequence). CDR3 length equals 16 residues. V shed 4 bases and J shed 0 bases, with 16 bases lying between them. Under the authors' procedure: How many nucleated cells were present was estimated from reference gene primer amplification. The method was immunoSEQ multiplex PCR; TCRdb's version includes in-frame clones alone and lacks a portion of them. V and J calls and clone size are copied from that table; D and trimming were computed from the DNA. The repertoire holds about 240,000 clones, around four fifths seen once, with 5% to 7% in the top ten.

This chain links TRBV27 with TRBJ2-7; tentatively, D is TRBD2 (5 bases). This receptor was obtained from a woman aged 55-69 years with active or convalescent COVID-19. Sequences were obtained from peripheral blood. DNA of the CDR3: TGTGCCAGCAGTTCCCCTGTCGAGGGCGGCTCCTACGAGCAGTACTTC. Protein: CASSSPVEGGSYEQYF.